Shown below are 26 T cell receptor beta chains from a single sample sequenced in a study of CD8 T cells in Susac syndrome. Reverse transcription of roughly 0.5 to 1 ug RNA used random hexamers. TCRdb analysed the immunoSEQ multiplex PCR reads with MiXCR anew, one entry per CDR3 protein. The data show about 150,000 distinct CDR3 sequences, roughly 95% seen once. Sequenced: CD8+ T cells from PBMCs. These receptors were obtained from a human donor with multiple sclerosis.

The chain recombines TRBV24-1 with TRBJ2-1, with D perhaps matching TRBD2 (5 bases). Trimming took 5 bases from V and 8 from J, leaving 6 bases between them. This CDR3 has 11 amino acids. The V gene's germline CDR1 is KGHDR and CDR2 SFDVKD. In DNA form, the CDR3 reads TGTGCCACCAGTGTCGGGGATGAGCAGTTCTTC. Translating gives CATSVGDEQFF.

The J gene is TRBJ1-1, the V gene TRBV7-9, with a tentative D call TRBD1 (5 bases). CDR3 size: 15 residues. Trimming removed 5 bases from V and 0 bases from J, with 13 bases in between. The germline gives CDR1 SEHNR, CDR2 FQNEAQ (reference sequence). This CDR3 is CASSLLGDLNTEAFF. Here the CDR3 DNA reads TGTGCCAGCAGCCTTCTAGGGGATCTGAACACTGAAGCTTTCTTT.

The rearrangement joins TRBV15 to TRBJ1-1; D not resolved. The CDR3 has 13 residues. From germline, CDR1 is LNHNV and CDR2 YYDKDF (reference sequence). The germline V and J ends were trimmed by 5 bases and 1 base, with 8 bases remaining between them. In DNA form, the CDR3 reads TGTGCCACCAGCCAGACAAAGAACACTGAAGCTTTCTTT. This gives the protein CATSQTKNTEAFF.

The chain uses TRBV24-1 and TRBJ2-1; 8 positions match TRBD1. V lost 2 bases to trimming and J lost 2 bases; unmatched junction nucleotides: 1. The CDR3 is made up of 15 amino acids. Germline V CDR1 and CDR2: KGHDR, SFDVKD. In nucleotides, the CDR3 is TGTGCCACCAGTGATTCGACAGGGGCCTACAATGAGCAGTTCTTC. Its translation: CATSDSTGAYNEQFF.

The V call is TRBV6-5, the J call TRBJ2-1; D might be TRBD1 (5 bases). V was trimmed by 5 bases and J by 2 bases, leaving 13 bases between them. Germline loops: CDR1 MNHEY, CDR2 SVGAGI. This CDR3 contains 15 residues. The DNA of the CDR3 is TGTGCCAGCAGTCCCCAGGGCTACACCTACAATGAGCAGTTCTTC. It yields the protein CASSPQGYTYNEQFF.

This chain uses TRBV7-3 with TRBJ2-3; 13 positions match TRBD2. This CDR3 region has 15 residues. Looked up from germline, CDR1 is SGHTA and CDR2 is FQGTGA. V was clipped by 5 bases and J by 3 bases; unmatched bases: 2. DNA for the CDR3: TGTGCCAGCAGCCAGACTAGCGGGGGGACAGATACGCAGTATTTT. The encoded protein is CASSQTSGGTDTQYF. Full variable domain (remainder filled in from reference TRBV7-3 and TRBJ2-3): GAGVSQTPSNKVTEKGKYVELRCDPISGHTALYWYRQSLGQGPEFLIYFQGTGAADDSGLPNDRFFAVRPEGSVSTLKIQRTERGDSAVYLCASSQTSGGTDTQYFGPGTRLTVL.

This chain joins TRBV6-1 and TRBJ1-6; the D is unclear. Germline V gene sequence: CDR1 MNHNS, CDR2 SASEGT. V was clipped by 5 bases and J by 8 bases, with 10 bases between them. The length of the CDR3 is 13 residues. The CDR3 is CASSMTGYSPLHF. CDR3 DNA sequence: TGTGCCAGCAGTATGACCGGGTATTCACCCCTCCACTTT.

The rearrangement joins TRBV20-1 to TRBJ1-2; D gene unclear. Trimming took off 3 bases at V and 0 bases at J, with 8 bases between the two ends. This CDR3 has 13 residues. CDR1 and CDR2 from the germline V gene are DFQATT and SNEGSKA (reference sequence). The CDR3 here is CSARPRSNYGYTF. In DNA, the CDR3 is TGCAGTGCTAGGCCCAGGTCTAACTATGGCTACACCTTC.

This chain connects TRBV5-1 to TRBJ1-4; D is perhaps TRBD1 (6 bases). Deletions cut 5 bases from V and 1 base from J, with 18 bases between. This CDR3 region has 17 residues. From germline, CDR1 is SGHRS and CDR2 YFSETQ. CDR3 region: CASRSGGNEGTNEKLFF. The CDR3 DNA is TGCGCCAGCAGATCCGGGGGCAACGAGGGAACTAATGAAAAACTGTTTTTT.

The V call is TRBV29-1, the J call TRBJ1-2; D unclear. Looked up from germline, CDR1 is SQVTM and CDR2 is ANQGSEA. The CDR3 runs to 13 residues. The germline V and J ends were trimmed by 4 bases and 0 bases, with 9 bases remaining between them. Here the CDR3 reads CSVGNSPNYGYTF. The CDR3 bases are TGCAGCGTTGGAAACAGCCCTAACTATGGCTACACCTTC.

The J gene is TRBJ1-6, the V gene TRBV5-4, with no clear D. The CDR3 spans 15 residues. With 0 bases removed from V and 4 bases from J, the gap between germline ends came to 8 bases. The germline CDR1 and CDR2 sequences are SGHNT and YYREEE (reference sequence). CDR3 loop: CASSLGKQYNSPLHF. CDR3 bases: TGTGCCAGCAGCTTGGGGAAGCAGTATAATTCACCCCTCCACTTT.

The chain uses TRBV5-1 and TRBJ1-2; the match to TRBD1 covers 11 bases. Germline V gives CDR1 SGHRS, CDR2 YFSETQ. J lost 6 bases, V lost 4 bases, and 8 bases had no gene match. The CDR3 is 15 amino acids. This CDR3 reads CASSQMDRGLDGYTF. Written as DNA, the CDR3 is TGCGCCAGCAGCCAGATGGACAGGGGGCTGGATGGCTACACCTTC.

The chain carries TRBV20-1 and TRBJ2-3; 7 bases match TRBD2. The V gene end was trimmed by 0 bases and the J gene end by 6 bases; junction bases not matched to a gene: 9. The CDR3 sequence is 15 residues long. The germline V gene encodes CDR1 DFQATT and CDR2 SNEGSKA (reference sequence). The CDR3 nucleotides read TGCAGTGCTAGAGATCGGGACGGGGGGTTCGATACGCAGTATTTT. This gives the protein CSARDRDGGFDTQYF.

This clonotype was detected once. CDR3 protein: CASSRGGNTGELFF. The DNA of the CDR3 is TGTGCCAGCAGTCGAGGGGGGAACACCGGGGAGCTGTTTTTT. The V and J genes are TRBV27 and TRBJ2-2, with a weak D call TRBD1 (6 bases). Trimming stripped 5 bases from V and 1 base from J, with 8 bases between. CDR1 and CDR2 from the germline V gene are MNHEY and SMNVEV (reference sequence). The CDR3 spans 14 residues.

The chain couples TRBV3-1 to TRBJ1-2; D call uncertain. The CDR3 sequence is 15 residues long. The germline V gene has CDR1 LGHDT and CDR2 YNNKEL (reference sequence). Trimming removed 0 bases from V and 5 bases from J, with 13 bases in between. The CDR3 here is CASSQENKAAYGYTF. CDR3 sequence (DNA): TGTGCCAGCAGCCAAGAAAACAAGGCGGCATATGGCTACACCTTC.

V is TRBV20-1 and J is TRBJ2-3; D is ambiguous. The germline V and J ends were trimmed by 3 bases and 6 bases, with 16 bases remaining between them. Germline values: CDR1 DFQATT, CDR2 SNEGSKA (reference sequence). The CDR3 has 14 residues. DNA for the CDR3: TGCAGTGCTAGTGTCGAGCGTGGCCCCGATACGCAGTATTTT. As protein: CSASVERGPDTQYF.

This clonotype showed up just once. This chain connects TRBV18 to TRBJ1-1; 10 nucleotides agree with TRBD1. The CDR3 consists of 14 residues. Germline V gene lookup returns CDR1 KGHSH and CDR2 LQKENI. J was trimmed by 5 bases and V by 0 bases; bases with no gene match: 0. CDR3 amino acids: CASSPPGQGTEAFF. CDR3 coding DNA: TGTGCCAGCTCACCACCGGGACAGGGGACTGAAGCTTTCTTT.

The chain joins TRBV19 to TRBJ2-7; D remains unclear. The CDR3 is made up of 12 amino acids. The V gene's germline CDR1 is LNHDA and CDR2 SQIVND (reference sequence). Trimming took 3 bases from V and 6 from J, leaving 9 bases between them. CDR3 region: CASSMSEGEQYF. The DNA for the CDR3 is TGTGCCAGTAGTATGTCAGAAGGCGAGCAGTACTTC.

V and J are TRBV27 and TRBJ1-1; no definite D call. This CDR3 has 13 residues. Germline-derived CDR1 and CDR2 are MNHEY and SMNVEV (reference sequence). V gave up 3 bases and J gave up 5 bases, with 10 bases separating them. CDR3 nucleotide sequence: TGTGCCAGCAGTTTCGGGCAGACTACTGAAGCTTTCTTT. It encodes CASSFGQTTEAFF.

This rearrangement joins TRBV27 to TRBJ1-2; 7 bases align to TRBD1. The CDR3 length is 13 residues. Germline trimming cut 5 bases from V and 4 bases from J; bases unmatched to any gene: 4. Germline V gene data show CDR1 as MNHEY and CDR2 as SMNVEV (reference sequence). The CDR3 bases are TGTGCCAGCAGTCAGGACAGGACCTATGGCTACACCTTC. It translates to CASSQDRTYGYTF.

The CDR3 loop reads CASSLELAGSTDTQYF. As DNA, the CDR3 is TGTGCCAGCAGCTTAGAGCTAGCGGGGAGCACAGATACGCAGTATTTT. This chain joins TRBV7-8 and TRBJ2-3; the match to TRBD2 covers 9 bases. This CDR3 is built from 16 residues. V dropped 1 base and J dropped 0; count of bases not matched to a gene: 2. Germline V gene data show CDR1 as SGHVS and CDR2 as FQNEAQ.

This clonotype came up a few times. CDR3: CASSLVGPGQPQHF. Written as DNA, the CDR3 is TGTGCCAGCAGCTTAGTGGGTCCGGGTCAGCCCCAGCATTTT. V usage is TRBV7-9 and J usage is TRBJ1-5, with unresolved D. From germline, CDR1 is SEHNR and CDR2 FQNEAQ (reference sequence). V was trimmed by 1 base and J by 6 bases, leaving 10 bases between them. There are 14 residues in the CDR3.

The genes are TRBV15 and TRBJ2-2; no clear D. In germline, CDR1 is LNHNV, CDR2 YYDKDF (reference sequence). The CDR3 totals 12 residues. Trimming pared 5 bases from V and 6 bases from J, leaving 7 bases between. The DNA for the CDR3 is TGTGCCACCAGCCGTAGACCCGGGGAGCTGTTTTTT. This sequence encodes CATSRRPGELFF.

The V and J genes are TRBV19 and TRBJ2-7; D not certain. Germline assignment: CDR1 LNHDA and CDR2 SQIVND (reference sequence). V gave up 3 bases and J gave up 2 bases, with 11 bases separating them. CDR3 size: 14 residues. CDR3 in DNA: TGTGCCAGTAGTATGCCAGGCTCTACCTACGAGCAGTACTTC. It codes for CASSMPGSTYEQYF.

V usage is TRBV29-1 and J usage is TRBJ1-2; no reliable D call. From germline, CDR1 is SQVTM and CDR2 ANQGSEA. V lost 1 base and J 1 base, leaving 10 bases between the germline ends. The CDR3 sequence is 14 residues long. For the CDR3, the DNA is TGCAGCGTTGAAGCCTTAACAGATAACTATGGCTACACCTTC. It specifies CSVEALTDNYGYTF. The whole variable domain, filled in from reference TRBV29-1 and TRBJ1-2, reads SAVISQKPSRDICQRGTSLTIQCQVDSQVTMMFWYRQQPGQSLTLIATANQGSEATYESGFVIDKFPISRPNLTFSTLTVSNMSPEDSSIYLCSVEALTDNYGYTFGSGTRLTVV.

This clonotype was detected only once. V usage is TRBV25-1 and J usage is TRBJ2-2, with a weak D call TRBD2 (7 bases). Per germline, CDR1 MGHDK and CDR2 SYGVNS. This CDR3 region has 16 residues. Trimming removed 6 bases at V and 1 base at J, with 15 bases between. The CDR3 DNA is TGTGCCAGCAGGCCCAGCGGGACACAGAACACCGGGGAGCTGTTTTTT. It yields the protein CASRPSGTQNTGELFF. Supplemented by reference TRBV25-1 and TRBJ2-2, the full variable domain reads EADIYQTPRYLVIGTGKKITLECSQTMGHDKMYWYQQDPGMELHLIHYSYGVNSTEKGDLSSESTVSRIRTEHFPLTLESARPSHTSQYLCASRPSGTQNTGELFFGEGSRLTVL.